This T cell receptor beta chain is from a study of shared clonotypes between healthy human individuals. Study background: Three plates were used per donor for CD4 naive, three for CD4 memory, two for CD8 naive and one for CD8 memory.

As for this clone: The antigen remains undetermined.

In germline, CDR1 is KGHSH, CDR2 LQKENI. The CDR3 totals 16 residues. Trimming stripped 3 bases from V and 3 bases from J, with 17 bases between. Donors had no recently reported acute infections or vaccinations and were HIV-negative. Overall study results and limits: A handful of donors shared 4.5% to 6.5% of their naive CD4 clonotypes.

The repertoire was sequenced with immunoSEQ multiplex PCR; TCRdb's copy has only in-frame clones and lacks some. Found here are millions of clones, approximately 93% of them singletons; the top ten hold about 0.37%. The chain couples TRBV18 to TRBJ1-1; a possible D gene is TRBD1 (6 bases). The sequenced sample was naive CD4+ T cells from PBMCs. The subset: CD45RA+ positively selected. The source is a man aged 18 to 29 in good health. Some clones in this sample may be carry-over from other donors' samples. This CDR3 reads CASSPIQQGGDTEAFF. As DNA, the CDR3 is TGTGCCAGCTCACCGATACAACAGGGTGGGGACACTGAAGCTTTCTTT.